This T cell receptor (beta chain) was captured by sequencing in a study of T cells after yellow fever vaccination. Researchers made TCR cDNA using 5'RACE template switching, and this step added a universal primer site and UMIs. TCRdb re-derived calls from the 5' RACE reads in MiXCR, one entry per CDR3 protein. Here the sample spans about 340,000 distinct CDR3 sequences, around 4.1% being singletons. Findings and caveats of the study: At approximately 95% for CD4 and about 87% for CD8, most primary-vaccination clones showed up again after the booster. The bulk population could contribute abundant contaminating clonotypes to FACS-sorted repertoires. The secondary response was weaker, and its peak arrived faster, on day 5 versus 15.

The germline gives CDR1 SEHNR, CDR2 FQNEAQ (reference sequence). Deletions cut 4 bases from V and 4 bases from J, with 10 bases between. The CDR3 is made up of 13 amino acids. This clonotype was detected only a few times. Its antigen is not identified. This specimen was PBMCs, taken 5 days after the yellow fever booster vaccination. The origin of this receptor is a man aged 18-30 years who received the YFV17D yellow fever vaccine. V usage is TRBV7-9 and J usage is TRBJ1-2, with no clear D. The CDR3 DNA reads as TGTGCCAGCAGCTCGGACTGGTCCTATGGCTACACCTTC. Translated: CASSSDWSYGYTF. Supplemented by reference TRBV7-9 and TRBJ1-2, the full variable domain reads DTGVSQNPRHKITKRGQNVTFRCDPISEHNRLYWYRQTLGQGPEFLTYFQNEAQLEKSRLLSDRFSAERPKGSFSTLEIQRTEQGDSAMYLCASSSDWSYGYTFGSGTRLTVV.